This passage covers 30 T cell receptor beta chains from one sample sequenced in a study of radiotherapy plus CTLA-4 blockade in lung cancer. Profiled with immunoSEQ multiplex PCR; TCRdb holds only in-frame clones, not every one. This sample yields about 49,000 clones, of which more than 75% are seen a single time; approximately 30% belongs to the top ten. The sequencing here drew on peripheral blood, taken from a patient treated with radiotherapy plus ipilimumab. The receptors were sampled from a human donor with non-small cell lung cancer whose response to radiotherapy plus ipilimumab could not be evaluated.

V and J are TRBV30 and TRBJ1-2, with D hard to call. This CDR3 region has 11 residues. Germline CDR1 is GTSNPN and CDR2 is SVGIG (reference sequence). V lost 3 bases, J lost 8 bases, and 10 bases lay in between. CDR3 coding DNA: TGTGCCTGGAGCAGCGTTTACGGCTACACCTTC. This codes for CAWSSVYGYTF. The variable domain in full, completed from reference TRBV30 and TRBJ1-2, reads SQTIHQWPATLVQPVGSPLSLECTVEGTSNPNLYWYRQAAGRGLQLLFYSVGIGQISSEVPQNLSASRPQDRQFILSSKKLLLSDSGFYLCAWSSVYGYTFGSGTRLTVV.

In this sample, this clone turned up once. The J gene is TRBJ1-5, the V gene TRBV4-3, with D perhaps TRBD1 (6 bases). Germline V CDR1 and CDR2: LGHNA, YSLEER. CDR3 length equals 16 residues. V lost 1 base, J lost 4 bases, and 14 bases lay in between. CDR3 amino acids: CASSQGPGHYNQPQHF. For the CDR3, the DNA is TGCGCCAGCAGCCAAGGTCCGGGACACTATAATCAGCCCCAGCATTTT.

Here the CDR3 reads CASSPLLAGGVETQYF. CDR3 DNA: TGTGCCAGCAGTCCCCTACTAGCGGGAGGAGTGGAGACCCAGTACTTC. The V call is TRBV27, the J call TRBJ2-5; 12 bases are shared with TRBD2. Trimming at V came to 5 bases and at J to 5 bases, leaving 9 bases not matched to a gene. The germline CDR1 and CDR2 sequences are MNHEY and SMNVEV (reference sequence). The CDR3 has 16 residues.

The V gene is TRBV7-9, the J gene TRBJ1-1, with TRBD1 as a possible D gene (6 bases). The ends were cut back, 2 bases at V and 4 bases at J, with 8 bases in the middle. This CDR3 has 13 residues. CDR1 and CDR2 (germline): SEHNR, FQNEAQ (reference sequence). This CDR3 reads CASSLQGSTEAFF. DNA for the CDR3: TGTGCCAGCAGCTTACAGGGGTCCACTGAAGCTTTCTTT. The entire variable domain, with the rest obtained from reference TRBV7-9 and TRBJ1-1, is as follows: DTGVSQNPRHKITKRGQNVTFRCDPISEHNRLYWYRQTLGQGPEFLTYFQNEAQLEKSRLLSDRFSAERPKGSFSTLEIQRTEQGDSAMYLCASSLQGSTEAFFGQGTRLTVV.

The chain employs TRBV11-2 and TRBJ2-3; D perhaps matches TRBD2 (6 bases). Germline values: CDR1 SGHAT, CDR2 FQNNGV. V was shortened by 6 bases and J by 4 bases, with 17 bases between the two germline ends. This CDR3 has 15 amino acids. CDR3 bases: TGTGCCAGCAGTACCTGGGACGGCGGGGCAGATACGCAGTATTTT. Translating gives CASSTWDGGADTQYF.

The V gene is TRBV4-3, the J gene TRBJ2-1; the match to TRBD1 covers 8 bases. The CDR3 has 17 amino acids. Germline V gives CDR1 LGHNA, CDR2 YSLEER. J was trimmed by 10 bases and V by 0 bases; bases with no gene match: 14. The CDR3 protein is CASSQDFLGQGLWEQFF. CDR3 coding DNA: TGCGCCAGCAGCCAAGATTTTCTTGGACAGGGCCTCTGGGAGCAGTTCTTC.

This chain connects TRBV6-1 to TRBJ1-1; 10 nucleotides agree with TRBD1. This CDR3 spans 17 amino acids. With 0 bases clipped from V and 1 base from J, the junction kept 5 bases outside the gene matches. Looked up from germline, CDR1 is MNHNS and CDR2 is SASEGT. The CDR3 DNA is TGTGCCAGCAGTGAAGCGCTTCGGGACAGGGGGAACACTGAAGCTTTCTTT. Encoded protein: CASSEALRDRGNTEAFF.

CDR3 amino acids: CASISLGGGDGTEAFF. Here the CDR3 DNA reads TGTGCCAGCATCTCCTTAGGAGGGGGGGATGGAACTGAAGCTTTCTTT. The gene calls are TRBV7-9 and TRBJ1-1, with TRBD1 as a possible D gene (6 bases). Germline lookup yields CDR1 SEHNR and CDR2 FQNEAQ (reference sequence). V was pared by 7 bases and J by 5 bases, with 23 bases between. CDR3 length: 16 amino acids.

This chain links TRBV15 with TRBJ1-1, with 7 bases lining up with TRBD1. After removal of 2 bases from V and 3 bases from J, the junction contained 18 bases not matched to a gene. The CDR3 is made up of 19 amino acids. The V gene's germline CDR1 is LNHNV and CDR2 YYDKDF (reference sequence). The CDR3 nucleotides read TGTGCCACCAGCAGACTCAATTTGGCAGGGGGGCCAGTATACACTGAAGCTTTCTTT. Translated: CATSRLNLAGGPVYTEAFF.

This chain joins TRBV5-1 and TRBJ2-7, with D possibly being TRBD1 (6 bases). CDR3 length: 14 amino acids. Trimming took off 4 bases at V and 2 bases at J, with 13 bases between the two ends. CDR1 is SGHRS, CDR2 YFSETQ, per germline. The CDR3 loop is CASSPRGRTYEQYF. The CDR3 region has the DNA TGCGCCAGCAGCCCCAGGGGCCGTACCTACGAGCAGTACTTC.

V usage is TRBV30 and J usage is TRBJ1-6; maybe TRBD1 (6 bases). The CDR3 extends over 14 amino acids. The germline CDR1 and CDR2 sequences are GTSNPN and SVGIG (reference sequence). V lost 1 base to trimming and J lost 7 bases, with 11 bases between them. CDR3 in DNA: TGTGCCTGGAGTGAGCGCAGGGGAAATTCACCCCTCCACTTT. Residues: CAWSERRGNSPLHF.

The chain combines TRBV28 with TRBJ2-6; TRBD1 matches at 9 bases. This CDR3 is 20 amino acids long. V shed 2 bases and J 2 bases; nucleotides not matched to a gene: 13. Germline-derived CDR1 and CDR2 are MDHEN and SYDVKM. The DNA of the CDR3 is TGTGCCAGCAGTTTAAGGTTCCCGGGACAGGGTCAACCTGGGGCCAACGTCCTGACTTTC. Its protein product is CASSLRFPGQGQPGANVLTF. The variable domain in full, completed from reference TRBV28 and TRBJ2-6, reads DVKVTQSSRYLVKRTGEKVFLECVQDMDHENMFWYRQDPGLGLRLIYFSYDVKMKEKGDIPEGYSVSREKKERFSLILESASTNQTSMYLCASSLRFPGQGQPGANVLTFGAGSRLTVL.

V gene TRBV28 combines with J gene TRBJ1-5; D gene unclear. The CDR3 spans 13 residues. The germline CDR1 and CDR2 sequences are MDHEN and SYDVKM. V was pared by 6 bases and J by 4 bases, with 10 bases between. The CDR3 is CASRNQENQPQHF. The DNA for the CDR3 is TGTGCCAGCAGGAACCAGGAAAATCAGCCCCAGCATTTT. Combining the CDR3 with reference TRBV28 and TRBJ1-5 gives the whole variable domain DVKVTQSSRYLVKRTGEKVFLECVQDMDHENMFWYRQDPGLGLRLIYFSYDVKMKEKGDIPEGYSVSREKKERFSLILESASTNQTSMYLCASRNQENQPQHFGDGTRLSIL.

The chain joins TRBV5-4 to TRBJ2-3; 7 positions agree with TRBD1. V gave up 0 bases and J gave up 4 bases; unmatched junction bases: 5. Per the germline V gene, CDR1 is SGHNT and CDR2 is YYREEE (reference sequence). The CDR3 consists of 15 residues. In nucleotides, the CDR3 is TGTGCCAGCAGCTTGGCTTTCAGGGGGTCAGATACGCAGTATTTT. Residues: CASSLAFRGSDTQYF.

The J gene is TRBJ1-2, the V gene TRBV28; D gene ambiguous. V was clipped by 7 bases and J by 1 base, with 4 bases between them. This CDR3 comprises 11 residues. Germline CDR1 and CDR2: MDHEN and SYDVKM. CDR3 DNA: TGTGCCAGCAACGGTAACTATGGCTACACCTTC. It codes for CASNGNYGYTF.

V and J are TRBV4-1 and TRBJ2-3; 9 bases fit TRBD1. With 5 bases clipped from V and 5 bases from J, the junction kept 11 bases outside the gene matches. Looked up from germline, CDR1 is MGHRA and CDR2 is YSYEKL. The CDR3 sequence is 16 residues long. Here the CDR3 reads CASSLSLGQGGDTQYF. Written as DNA, the CDR3 is TGCGCCAGCAGCTTAAGCCTGGGACAGGGTGGAGATACGCAGTATTTT.

CDR3 nucleotides: TGCAGCGTTGAGCAGGACAGGGCCCGCTCGAACACCGGGGAGCTGTTTTTT. Translating gives CSVEQDRARSNTGELFF. The V call is TRBV29-1, the J call TRBJ2-2; 8 bases align to TRBD1. The germline V gene has CDR1 SQVTM and CDR2 ANQGSEA. The CDR3 covers 17 residues. The V gene end was trimmed by 3 bases and the J gene end by 0 bases; junction bases not matched to a gene: 9.

The chain links TRBV9 to TRBJ2-7, with TRBD1 identical over 8 bases. The CDR3 loop spans 16 amino acids. The J segment lost 0 bases and the V segment lost 0 bases, leaving 5 bases of the junction unmatched. Germline V gives CDR1 SGDLS, CDR2 YYNGEE. This CDR3 is CASSVEDRVTSYEQYF. Here the CDR3 DNA reads TGTGCCAGCAGCGTAGAGGACAGGGTGACCTCCTACGAGCAGTACTTC.

This sequence joins TRBV19 and TRBJ1-4, with a weak D call TRBD1 (6 bases). The CDR3 extends over 12 amino acids. Trimming stripped 6 bases from V and 5 bases from J, with 7 bases between. Germline loops: CDR1 LNHDA, CDR2 SQIVND (reference sequence). CDR3 nucleotide sequence: TGTGCCAGTAGAACAGGGAATGAAAAACTGTTTTTT. Its translation is CASRTGNEKLFF.

This clone showed up just a few times. J is TRBJ2-7 and V is TRBV7-8; the match to TRBD1 covers 8 bases. V shed 7 bases, J shed 7 bases, and the junction held 6 bases outside the gene matches. There are 12 residues in the CDR3. Germline-derived CDR1 and CDR2 are SGHVS and FQNEAQ. CDR3 in DNA: TGTGCCAGCAAGGGCAGGGGGCTGGAGCAGTACTTC. It is translated as CASKGRGLEQYF.

V and J are TRBV5-1 and TRBJ2-1; D gene unclear. The CDR3 consists of 14 residues. V lost 0 bases and J 10 bases, leaving 14 bases between the germline ends. CDR1 and CDR2 (germline): SGHRS, YFSETQ. The CDR3, as DNA: TGCGCCAGCAGCTTGGGGTCCCAGTTGGGCGAGCAGTTCTTC. Protein product: CASSLGSQLGEQFF.

The chain recombines TRBV9 with TRBJ2-2; D may be TRBD2 (6 bases). The CDR3 loop spans 15 amino acids. With 2 bases removed from V and 6 bases from J, the gap between germline ends came to 14 bases. Germline values: CDR1 SGDLS, CDR2 YYNGEE. CDR3: CASSVGGIRSGELFF. The CDR3 nucleotides are TGTGCCAGCAGCGTGGGCGGGATTCGATCCGGGGAGCTGTTTTTT.

The V gene is TRBV6-1, the J gene TRBJ2-1, with D tentatively TRBD2 (5 bases). Germline assignment: CDR1 MNHNS and CDR2 SASEGT. CDR3 length: 13 residues. Deletions cut 5 bases from V and 9 bases from J, with 14 bases between. As DNA, the CDR3 is TGTGCCAGCAGTTCCACTGGGCTAGCTGAGCAGTTCTTC. Protein sequence: CASSSTGLAEQFF.

This clone was seen once. The chain is built from TRBV4-1 and TRBJ2-1; 9 bases align to TRBD1. V dropped 1 base and J dropped 3; count of bases not matched to a gene: 10. The CDR3 length is 18 residues. Germline loops: CDR1 MGHRA, CDR2 YSYEKL. The CDR3 is CASSQARGRDRDYNEQFF. CDR3 bases: TGCGCCAGCAGCCAAGCCCGGGGCCGGGACAGGGACTACAATGAGCAGTTCTTC.

The genes are TRBV19 and TRBJ2-5; TRBD2 is a possible D gene (7 bases). Germline CDR1 is LNHDA and CDR2 is SQIVND (reference sequence). The CDR3 runs 16 residues. Trimming removed 4 bases at V and 1 base at J, with 16 bases between. As DNA, the CDR3 is TGTGCCAGTAGTAAGGGGGGGGTCGGAACCCAAGAGACCCAGTACTTC. As protein: CASSKGGVGTQETQYF.

J is TRBJ1-4 and V is TRBV9, with 9 bases lining up with TRBD1. The CDR3 is 15 residues long. Germline CDR1 reads SGDLS; CDR2 reads YYNGEE. V was clipped by 4 bases and J by 8 bases; unmatched bases: 9. CDR3 in DNA: TGTGCCAGCAGCTCCCGGGACAGGGATGAGGAAAAACTGTTTTTT. It encodes CASSSRDRDEEKLFF.

The chain couples TRBV4-3 to TRBJ1-3, with D uncertain. This CDR3 contains 16 residues. V was clipped by 0 bases and J by 0 bases, with 9 bases between them. Looked up from germline, CDR1 is LGHNA and CDR2 is YSLEER. The DNA of the CDR3 is TGCGCCAGCAGCCAAGATCGCCAGAACTCTGGAAACACCATATATTTT. It yields the protein CASSQDRQNSGNTIYF.

J is TRBJ1-5 and V is TRBV2, with D uncertain. CDR3 length: 13 amino acids. V lost 7 bases and J lost 0, with 7 bases in between. Germline V gene lookup returns CDR1 SNHLY and CDR2 FYNNEI. CDR3 loop: CASTGNSNQPQHF. The CDR3 region has the DNA TGTGCCAGCACGGGGAATAGCAATCAGCCCCAGCATTTT.

The chain combines TRBV6-6 with TRBJ1-2; TRBD1 agrees at 12 bases. Trimming removed 8 bases from V and 6 bases from J; junction bases left unmatched: 7. CDR3 length equals 14 residues. The germline gives CDR1 MNHNY, CDR2 SVGAGI (reference sequence). The DNA of the CDR3 is TGTGCCAGCGGAAGGGACAGGGGGCAGGATGGCTACACCTTC. Translated: CASGRDRGQDGYTF.

The V call is TRBV7-3, the J call TRBJ1-2, with D possibly matching TRBD1 (5 bases). V lost 3 bases to trimming and J lost 6 bases, with 17 bases between them. The CDR3 contains 15 residues. Germline V gene sequence: CDR1 SGHTA, CDR2 FQGTGA. This chain's CDR3 is CASSLGGRENDGYTF. In nucleotides, the CDR3 is TGTGCCAGCAGCTTGGGGGGGAGGGAAAACGATGGCTACACCTTC.